The 19 T cell receptor beta chains presented below share a single source sample, sequenced in a study of blood T cell repertoires in COVID-19. Libraries were prepared by immunoSEQ multiplex PCR; TCRdb keeps only in-frame clonotypes and omits some of them. The table includes around 250,000 clones, 80% to 85% detected once. The sequenced sample consisted of peripheral blood. The receptors derive from a woman between 18 and 29 years old with acute or convalescent COVID-19.

This chain uses TRBV2 with TRBJ2-5; no firm D call. CDR1 and CDR2 (germline): SNHLY, FYNNEI. This CDR3 contains 15 residues. V shed 7 bases and J shed 4 bases, with 19 bases lying between them. As DNA, the CDR3 is TGTGCCAGCACCTACTCTGGTAGCTTAAGAGAGACCCAGTACTTC. It yields the protein CASTYSGSLRETQYF.

V gene TRBV6-1 combines with J gene TRBJ2-1, with D tentatively TRBD2 (7 bases). This CDR3 has 16 amino acids. Trimming pared 2 bases from V and 3 bases from J, leaving 14 bases between. Looked up from germline, CDR1 is MNHNS and CDR2 is SASEGT. The CDR3 sequence: CASSESWRGHYNEQFF. The CDR3 region has the DNA TGTGCCAGCAGTGAAAGTTGGCGGGGGCACTACAATGAGCAGTTCTTC.

This chain links TRBV25-1 with TRBJ2-7; maybe TRBD1 (5 bases). CDR3 size: 15 residues. The germline V and J ends were trimmed by 3 bases and 3 bases, with 15 bases remaining between them. Per the germline V gene, CDR1 is MGHDK and CDR2 is SYGVNS. CDR3 bases: TGTGCCAGCAGTGATCCCAAGGGGTCCATCTACGAGCAGTACTTC. Amino acid sequence: CASSDPKGSIYEQYF.

The chain employs TRBV11-2 and TRBJ1-2, with 10 positions matching TRBD1. This CDR3 spans 16 amino acids. V gave up 4 bases and J gave up 2 bases; unmatched junction bases: 7. Germline V gene data show CDR1 as SGHAT and CDR2 as FQNNGV. Here the CDR3 reads CASSSGQGTVNYGYTF. DNA for the CDR3: TGTGCCAGCAGCTCGGGACAGGGGACGGTAAACTATGGCTACACCTTC. The variable domain in full, completed from reference TRBV11-2 and TRBJ1-2, reads EAGVAQSPRYKIIEKRQSVAFWCNPISGHATLYWYQQILGQGPKLLIQFQNNGVVDDSQLPKDRFSAERLKGVDSTLKIQPAKLEDSAVYLCASSSGQGTVNYGYTFGSGTRLTVV.

V is TRBV2 and J is TRBJ1-2; TRBD1 matches 7 bases. The CDR3 runs 15 residues. Trimming took 5 bases from V and 6 from J; bases not matched to a gene: 12. The germline V gene has CDR1 SNHLY and CDR2 FYNNEI. The CDR3 DNA reads TGTGCCAGCAGTTTGGTTTATCGAGGACAGGATGGCTACACCTTC. This codes for CASSLVYRGQDGYTF.

V usage is TRBV3-1 (or the pseudogene TRBV3-2) and J usage is TRBJ1-3; possibly TRBD1 for D (5 bases). This CDR3 contains 14 residues. Trimming took off 4 bases at V and 3 bases at J, with 10 bases between the two ends. The germline CDR1 and CDR2 sequences are LGHDT and YNNKEL (reference sequence). This CDR3 reads CASSRRGNGNTIYF. The CDR3 DNA reads as TGTGCCAGCAGCCGACGGGGGAATGGAAACACCATATATTTT.

The chain is built from TRBV7-2 and TRBJ1-2; 7 nucleotides match TRBD1. The CDR3 has 15 residues. Germline V CDR1 and CDR2: SGHTA, FQGNSA. The V gene end was trimmed by 2 bases and the J gene end by 6 bases; junction bases not matched to a gene: 9. CDR3 loop: CASSLNVRQGHGYTF. The DNA for the CDR3 is TGTGCCAGCAGCTTAAACGTCCGACAGGGTCATGGCTACACCTTC. Using reference TRBV7-2 and TRBJ1-2 for the parts outside the CDR3, the full variable domain is GAGVSQSPSNKVTEKGKDVELRCDPISGHTALYWYRQSLGQGLEFLIYFQGNSAPDKSGLPSDRFSAERTGGSVSTLTIQRTQQEDSAVYLCASSLNVRQGHGYTFGSGTRLTVV.

The rearrangement uses TRBV6-5 and TRBJ2-7; 7 nucleotides line up with TRBD1. The CDR3 has 13 amino acids. V gave up 6 bases and J gave up 5 bases; unmatched junction bases: 7. CDR1 MNHEY and CDR2 SVGAGI come from the germline V gene. The CDR3 here is CASRLQGNHEQYF. The DNA of the CDR3 is TGTGCCAGCAGACTACAGGGGAACCACGAGCAGTACTTC.

This chain connects TRBV6-6 to TRBJ2-7; TRBD2 agrees at 10 bases. CDR3 length: 14 residues. J was trimmed by 3 bases and V by 7 bases; bases with no gene match: 6. CDR1 and CDR2 (germline): MNHNY, SVGAGI (reference sequence). The chain's CDR3 is CASTLAGVFYEQYF. The CDR3 DNA sequence: TGTGCCAGCACCCTAGCGGGAGTGTTCTACGAGCAGTACTTC.

V usage is TRBV7-2 and J usage is TRBJ1-3; no definite D call. Trimming took off 5 bases at V and 0 bases at J, with 8 bases between the two ends. CDR3 length: 14 residues. In germline, CDR1 is SGHTA, CDR2 FQGNSA. The CDR3 coding sequence is TGTGCCAGCAGCCTCCCGTCCTCTGGAAACACCATATATTTT. It translates to CASSLPSSGNTIYF. Variable domain in full (rest from reference TRBV7-2 and TRBJ1-3): GAGVSQSPSNKVTEKGKDVELRCDPISGHTALYWYRQSLGQGLEFLIYFQGNSAPDKSGLPSDRFSAERTGGSVSTLTIQRTQQEDSAVYLCASSLPSSGNTIYFGEGSWLTVV.

The genes are TRBV5-1 and TRBJ2-1, with TRBD2 matching over 7 bases. CDR1 SGHRS and CDR2 YFSETQ come from the germline V gene. The trim removed 2 bases at V and 4 bases at J, leaving 6 bases unmatched. This CDR3 has 15 amino acids. As DNA, the CDR3 is TGCGCCAGCAGCTTCGGCGGGAGCAGGTACAATGAGCAGTTCTTC. Its translation: CASSFGGSRYNEQFF.

The chain carries TRBV6-2 or TRBV6-3 and TRBJ1-5; no clear D. V dropped 2 bases and J dropped 3 bases, with 8 bases sitting between them. This CDR3 is built from 14 residues. Germline-derived CDR1 and CDR2 are MNHEY and SVGEGT. The CDR3 spells CASSYPLNNQPQHF. The CDR3 bases are TGTGCCAGCAGTTACCCCTTAAACAATCAGCCCCAGCATTTT.

J is TRBJ1-1 and V is TRBV28, with 12 bases matching TRBD1. Germline loops: CDR1 MDHEN, CDR2 SYDVKM. CDR3 length: 15 residues. The junction had 7 bases not matched to a gene; V was cut back by 5 bases and J by 6 bases. Here the CDR3 DNA reads TGTGCCAGCAGTACTATTAGGGACAGGGGGCCTGAAGCTTTCTTT. This gives the protein CASSTIRDRGPEAFF.

V and J are TRBV28 and TRBJ1-5, with 7 bases aligning to TRBD1. Germline CDR1 reads MDHEN; CDR2 reads SYDVKM. The CDR3 extends over 17 amino acids. The junction had 16 bases not matched to a gene; V was cut back by 4 bases and J by 7 bases. In DNA, the CDR3 is TGTGCCAGCAGTTCTTCACCCGGGACAGAGTTTAACCAGCCCCAGCATTTT. This codes for CASSSSPGTEFNQPQHF.

Only one count was recorded for this clone. The chain is built from TRBV6-5 and TRBJ2-2; 9 nucleotides align to TRBD1. Losses at the gene ends were 7 bases for V and 3 bases for J; bases not matched to a gene: 6. The germline CDR1 and CDR2 sequences are MNHEY and SVGAGI. The CDR3 contains 15 residues. CDR3 DNA: TGTGCCAGCACCTCCGGGACAGGGTACACCGGGGAGCTGTTTTTT. Translated, it gives CASTSGTGYTGELFF.

The chain employs TRBV7-9 and TRBJ2-7; D is ambiguous. Trimming stripped 4 bases from V and 0 bases from J, with 10 bases between. The germline V gene encodes CDR1 SEHNR and CDR2 FQNEAQ (reference sequence). The length of the CDR3 is 14 residues. The CDR3 sequence is CASSSGQDSYEQYF. DNA for the CDR3: TGTGCCAGCAGCTCTGGTCAGGACTCCTACGAGCAGTACTTC.

V is TRBV6-2 or TRBV6-3 and J is TRBJ2-7, with 7 nucleotides matching TRBD2. V was clipped by 5 bases and J by 0 bases; unmatched bases: 7. The germline gives CDR1 MNHEY, CDR2 SVGEGT. This CDR3 comprises 15 residues. CDR3: CASSNGGTSSYEQYF. The CDR3 DNA follows: TGTGCCAGCAGTAACGGGGGGACTTCCTCCTACGAGCAGTACTTC.

This chain connects TRBV19 to TRBJ2-1, with 8 bases lining up with TRBD2. The CDR3 sequence is 14 residues long. Germline CDR1 reads LNHDA; CDR2 reads SQIVND (reference sequence). V lost 2 bases to trimming and J lost 13 bases; unmatched junction nucleotides: 10. The CDR3 loop is CASSISIAGNSQFF. Written as DNA, the CDR3 is TGTGCCAGTAGTATAAGTATAGCGGGAAATTCCCAGTTCTTC.

Here the CDR3 DNA reads TGTGCCAGCAGTGACCCTAACAGGGCCGATTCACCCCTCCACTTT. This sequence encodes CASSDPNRADSPLHF. The chain employs TRBV6-1 and TRBJ1-6, with D possibly TRBD1 on 6 matching bases. This CDR3 has 15 residues. Looked up from germline, CDR1 is MNHNS and CDR2 is SASEGT. Trimming took off 3 bases at V and 8 bases at J, with 14 bases between the two ends.